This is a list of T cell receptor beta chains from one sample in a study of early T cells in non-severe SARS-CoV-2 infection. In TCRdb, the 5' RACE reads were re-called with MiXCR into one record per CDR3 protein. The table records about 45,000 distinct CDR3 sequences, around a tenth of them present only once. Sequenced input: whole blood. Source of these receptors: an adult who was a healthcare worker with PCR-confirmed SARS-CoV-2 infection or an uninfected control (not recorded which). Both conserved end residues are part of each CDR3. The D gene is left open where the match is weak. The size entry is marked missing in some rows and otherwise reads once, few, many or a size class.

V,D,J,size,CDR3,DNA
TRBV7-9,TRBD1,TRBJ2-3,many,CASSLADRVVADTQYF,TGTGCCAGCAGCTTAGCGGACAGGGTGGTCGCAGATACGCAGTATTTT
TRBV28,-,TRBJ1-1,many,CASSSDPMGNTEAFF,TGTGCCAGCAGTTCCGACCCTATGGGGAACACTGAAGCTTTCTTT
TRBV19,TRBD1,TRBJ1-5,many,CASVFGTGSNQPQHF,TGTGCCAGTGTATTCGGGACAGGGAGCAATCAGCCCCAGCATTTT
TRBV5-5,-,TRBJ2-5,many,CASSLGTLGHVQETQYF,TGTGCCAGCAGCTTGGGGACGCTGGGACATGTACAAGAGACCCAGTACTTC
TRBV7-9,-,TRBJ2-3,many,CASSLSALDTQYF,TGTGCCAGCAGCCTGAGTGCGCTAGATACGCAGTATTTT
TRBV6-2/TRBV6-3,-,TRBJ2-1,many,CASTSSYNEQFF,TGTGCCAGCACGAGCTCCTACAATGAGCAGTTCTTC
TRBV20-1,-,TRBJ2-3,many,CSADFIPLGTDTQYF,TGCAGTGCCGACTTCATTCCTCTAGGGACAGATACGCAGTATTTT
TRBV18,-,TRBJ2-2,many,CASSPGSDRGELFF,TGTGCCAGCTCACCAGGGTCCGACAGAGGCGAGCTGTTTTTT
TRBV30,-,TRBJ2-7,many,CAWSGTAAYEQYF,TGTGCCTGGAGTGGGACGGCCGCCTACGAGCAGTACTTC
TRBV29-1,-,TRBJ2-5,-,CSVVTFESQYF,TGCAGCGTTGTGACGTTTGAGAGCCAGTACTTC
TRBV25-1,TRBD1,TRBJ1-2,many,CASSHSGTGENGYTF,TGTGCCAGCAGTCACTCCGGGACAGGGGAAAATGGCTACACCTTC
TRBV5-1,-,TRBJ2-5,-,CASSSLGSGQETQYF,TGCGCCAGCAGCTCATTGGGTAGCGGCCAAGAGACCCAGTACTTC
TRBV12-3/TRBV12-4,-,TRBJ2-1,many,CASSFAGGDNEQFF,TGTGCCAGCAGTTTTGCCGGCGGGGACAATGAGCAGTTCTTC
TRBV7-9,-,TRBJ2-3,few,CASSLRTDLRGTDTQYF,TGTGCCAGCAGCTTACGGACAGACCTCCGTGGCACAGATACGCAGTATTTT
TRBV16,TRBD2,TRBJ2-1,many,CASSLGPGLGGFF,TGTGCCAGCAGCCTAGGACCGGGACTAGGAGGGTTCTTC
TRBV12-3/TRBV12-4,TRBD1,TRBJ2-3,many,CASSLGTGETDTQYF,TGTGCCAGCAGTTTGGGGACAGGGGAGACAGATACGCAGTATTTT
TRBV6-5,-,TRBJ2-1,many,CASSYYTDGGEQFF,TGTGCCAGCAGTTATTATACTGATGGGGGTGAGCAGTTCTTC
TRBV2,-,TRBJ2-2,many,CASNGLRSTGELFF,TGTGCCAGCAACGGTTTAAGAAGTACCGGGGAGCTGTTTTTT
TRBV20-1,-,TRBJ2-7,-,CSARGIGGTREQYF,TGCAGTGCTAGAGGTATAGGGGGAACACGGGAGCAGTACTTC
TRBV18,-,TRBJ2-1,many,CASSLPGSSYNEQFF,TGTGCCAGCTCACTTCCCGGGAGCTCCTACAATGAGCAGTTCTTC
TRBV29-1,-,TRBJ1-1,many,CSVAGGEAFF,TGCAGCGTTGCGGGCGGTGAAGCTTTCTTT
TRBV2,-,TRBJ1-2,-,CASSERGNGYTF,TGTGCCAGCAGTGAAAGAGGGAATGGCTACACCTTC
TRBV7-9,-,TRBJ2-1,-,CASRPPHSYNEQFF,TGTGCCAGCAGGCCACCCCACTCCTACAATGAGCAGTTCTTC
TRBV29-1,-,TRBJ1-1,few,CSAAPGTEAFF,TGCAGCGCAGCCCCAGGGACTGAAGCTTTCTTT
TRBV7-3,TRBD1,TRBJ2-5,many,CASRLGGQAHQETQYF,TGTGCCAGCAGATTAGGGGGACAGGCCCATCAAGAGACCCAGTACTTC
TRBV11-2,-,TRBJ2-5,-,CASSLGAQPSQETQYF,TGTGCCAGCAGCTTAGGGGCCCAACCTTCGCAAGAGACCCAGTACTTC
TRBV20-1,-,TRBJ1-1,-,CSAMGGGKNTEAFF,TGCAGTGCTATGGGTGGAGGAAAGAACACTGAAGCTTTCTTT
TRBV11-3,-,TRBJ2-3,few,CASSPSGFPPDTQYF,TGTGCCAGCAGCCCCAGCGGTTTTCCACCCGATACGCAGTATTTT
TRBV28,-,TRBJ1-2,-,CASSLRDLYFF,TGTGCCAGCAGTTTAAGGGACCTGTACTTCTTC
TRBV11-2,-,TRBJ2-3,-,CASSPPASTDTQYF,TGTGCCAGCAGCCCCCCCGCTAGCACAGATACGCAGTATTTT
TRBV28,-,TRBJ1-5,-,CASSTPGVGNQPQHF,TGTGCCAGCAGTACCCCCGGGGTCGGCAATCAGCCCCAGCATTTT
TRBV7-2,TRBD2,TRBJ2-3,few,CASSLGLAGARDTQYF,TGTGCCAGCAGCTTAGGACTAGCGGGAGCTAGAGATACGCAGTATTTT
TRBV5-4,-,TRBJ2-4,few,CASSSNHPGPKNIQYF,TGTGCCAGCAGCTCCAATCATCCCGGACCCAAAAACATTCAGTACTTC
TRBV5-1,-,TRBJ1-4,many,CASREGMSEKLFF,TGCGCCAGCAGAGAGGGGATGAGCGAAAAACTGTTTTTT
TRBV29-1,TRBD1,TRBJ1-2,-,CSVVGPTGTGYTF,TGCAGCGTTGTGGGACCGACAGGGACCGGCTACACCTTC
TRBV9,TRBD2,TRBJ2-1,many,CASSVVSGNGVEQFF,TGTGCCAGCAGCGTAGTTAGCGGGAATGGGGTTGAGCAGTTCTTC
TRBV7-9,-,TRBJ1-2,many,CASSLNSRGDYGYTF,TGTGCCAGCAGCTTAAACAGCAGGGGAGACTATGGCTACACCTTC
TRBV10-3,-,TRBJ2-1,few,CAIISGNEQFF,TGTGCCATCATTTCGGGAAATGAGCAGTTCTTC
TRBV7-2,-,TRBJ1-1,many,CASSSAGMTGTEAFF,TGTGCCAGCAGCTCCGCCGGTATGACGGGCACTGAAGCTTTCTTT
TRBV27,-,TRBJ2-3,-,CASYQRASTDTQYF,TGTGCCAGCTACCAGCGGGCTAGCACAGATACGCAGTATTTT
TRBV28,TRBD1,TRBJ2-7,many,CASSFPRDRSRNEQYF,TGTGCCAGCAGTTTCCCCCGGGACAGGAGTAGAAACGAGCAGTACTTC